This note documents a single T cell receptor (beta chain) sequence. Generated by immunoSEQ multiplex PCR, the TCRdb table keeps only in-frame clones and is missing some. The sample contains some 130,000 clones, 80% to 95% of which appear only once. This sample is drawn from a study of control samples from healthy donors and cancer patients. Material: blood. This receptor was obtained from a man younger than 35 in good health.

In DNA, the CDR3 is TGTGCCAGCAGCCGCGAGCCGAACACTGAAGCTTTCTTT. Its translation: CASSREPNTEAFF. The chain uses TRBV7-9 and TRBJ1-1, with D hard to call. Germline CDR1 SEHNR, CDR2 FQNEAQ (reference sequence). V was shortened by 5 bases and J by 1 base, with 8 bases between the two germline ends. This CDR3 region has 13 residues.